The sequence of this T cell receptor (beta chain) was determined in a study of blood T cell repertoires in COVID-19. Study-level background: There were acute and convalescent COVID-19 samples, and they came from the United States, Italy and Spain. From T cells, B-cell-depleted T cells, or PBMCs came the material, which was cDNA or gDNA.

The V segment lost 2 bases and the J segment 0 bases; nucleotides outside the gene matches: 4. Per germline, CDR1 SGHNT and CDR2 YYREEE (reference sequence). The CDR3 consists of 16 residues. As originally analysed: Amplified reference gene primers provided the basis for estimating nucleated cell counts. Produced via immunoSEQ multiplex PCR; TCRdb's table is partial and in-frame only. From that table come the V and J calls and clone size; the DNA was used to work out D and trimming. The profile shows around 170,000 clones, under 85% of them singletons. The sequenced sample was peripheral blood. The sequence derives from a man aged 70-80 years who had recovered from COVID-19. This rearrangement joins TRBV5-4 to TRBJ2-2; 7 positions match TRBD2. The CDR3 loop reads CASSFLLAANTGELFF. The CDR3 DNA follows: TGTGCCAGCAGCTTTCTCCTAGCGGCGAACACCGGGGAGCTGTTTTTT. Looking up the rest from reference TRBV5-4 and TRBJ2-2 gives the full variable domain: ETGVTQSPTHLIKTRGQQVTLRCSSQSGHNTVSWYQQALGQGPQFIFQYYREEENGRGNFPPRFSGLQFPNYSSELNVNALELDDSALYLCASSFLLAANTGELFFGEGSRLTVL.